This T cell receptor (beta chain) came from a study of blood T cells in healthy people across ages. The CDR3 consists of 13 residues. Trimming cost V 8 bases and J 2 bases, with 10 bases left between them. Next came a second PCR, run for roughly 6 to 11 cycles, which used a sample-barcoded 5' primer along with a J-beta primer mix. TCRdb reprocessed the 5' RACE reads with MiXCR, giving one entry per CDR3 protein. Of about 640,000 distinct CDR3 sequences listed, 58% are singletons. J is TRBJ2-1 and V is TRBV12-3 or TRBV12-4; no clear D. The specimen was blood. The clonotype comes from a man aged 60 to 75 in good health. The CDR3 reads CASRAVTYNEQFF. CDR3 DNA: TGTGCCAGCCGAGCCGTCACCTACAATGAGCAGTTCTTC.